Detailed here is one TCR beta chain. Profiled with immunoSEQ multiplex PCR; TCRdb holds only in-frame clones, not every one. The table has about 110,000 clones, about 83% seen once. The data are from a study of control samples from healthy donors and cancer patients. The source is a woman aged 50 to 65 in good health. The sequencing input was blood.

The CDR3 loop reads CASSQVAGSGGELFF. The CDR3, as DNA: TGTGCCAGCAGCCAAGTTGCAGGGTCTGGCGGGGAGCTGTTTTTT. The chain recombines TRBV14 with TRBJ2-2, with TRBD1 as a possible D gene (5 bases). Germline V gives CDR1 SGHDN, CDR2 FVKESK. Trimming pared 1 base from V and 7 bases from J, leaving 13 bases between. The CDR3 contains 15 residues.